Listed here are 22 T cell receptor beta chains from one sample, sequenced in a study of T cell repertoires in cytomegalovirus infection. One entry per CDR3 protein, called by TCRdb with MiXCR from the reads. Of 250,000 to 300,000 distinct CDR3 sequences in the sample, roughly 21% are singletons; the top ten hold about 21%. Their specific antigens are unknown. This specimen was cultured PBMCs, taken from culture after CMV antigen stimulation. Every receptor here comes from a human donor in good health (CMV status not recorded). Some clones in this sample may be carry-over from other donors' samples.

The J gene is TRBJ1-1, the V gene TRBV6-6; D remains ambiguous. Trimming shortened V by 2 bases and J by 0 bases, and 7 bases separated the two germline ends. CDR1 and CDR2 (germline): MNHNY, SVGAGI (reference sequence). The CDR3 covers 14 residues. The CDR3 spells CASSYGQLNTEAFF. The CDR3 coding sequence is TGTGCCAGCAGTTACGGCCAGCTGAACACTGAAGCTTTCTTT.

This clonotype was seen more than once but under ten times. In DNA form, the CDR3 reads TGTGCCTGGACCGACAGGGCTCGGGGGTACAATGAGCAGTTCTTC. Translating it yields CAWTDRARGYNEQFF. This chain joins TRBV30 and TRBJ2-1, with D tentatively TRBD1 (7 bases). V dropped 4 bases and J dropped 4 bases, with 17 bases sitting between them. The length of the CDR3 is 15 residues. In germline, CDR1 is GTSNPN, CDR2 SVGIG (reference sequence).

The V gene is TRBV18, the J gene TRBJ1-1, with D possibly matching TRBD1 (5 bases). V shed 4 bases and J shed 2 bases, with 11 bases lying between them. Germline V gene data show CDR1 as KGHSH and CDR2 as LQKENI. CDR3 length: 14 residues. This chain's CDR3 is CASSRTDTNTEAFF. CDR3 in DNA: TGTGCCAGCTCACGAACGGACACAAACACTGAAGCTTTCTTT.

J is TRBJ1-1 and V is TRBV4-3, with 7 bases matching TRBD1. With 4 bases clipped from V and 11 bases from J, the junction kept 13 bases outside the gene matches. CDR1 and CDR2 from the germline V gene are LGHNA and YSLEER. This CDR3 has 14 amino acids. The CDR3 spells CASSPTGPPGFAFF. The CDR3 DNA sequence: TGCGCCAGCAGCCCGACAGGGCCCCCGGGTTTCGCTTTCTTT.

This clonotype was recorded at least ten times. The genes are TRBV7-8 and TRBJ1-1; D gene uncertain. The germline V gene encodes CDR1 SGHVS and CDR2 FQNEAQ. This CDR3 spans 18 amino acids. V gave up 5 bases and J gave up 0 bases, with 22 bases separating them. In DNA form, the CDR3 reads TGTGCCAGCAGCCCTGCCCCGCGGGCTGGCCCGGTGAACACTGAAGCTTTCTTT. Residues: CASSPAPRAGPVNTEAFF.

This clonotype has only one observation. The rearrangement links TRBV18 to TRBJ1-2; 8 bases match TRBD1. The CDR3 length is 12 residues. Germline CDR1 KGHSH, CDR2 LQKENI. V lost 8 bases and J lost 3; bases outside the gene matches: 2. The DNA for the CDR3 is TGTGCCAGCGCACAGGGGGACTATGGCTACACCTTC. Translation gives CASAQGDYGYTF.

This clonotype was seen at least ten times. The chain links TRBV7-2 to TRBJ1-5, with no clear D. Germline CDR1 SGHTA, CDR2 FQGNSA. CDR3 length: 14 residues. V was pared by 3 bases and J by 0 bases, with 6 bases between. The CDR3 nucleotides read TGTGCCAGCAGCTTTAGTTATAGCAATCAGCCCCAGCATTTT. Protein product: CASSFSYSNQPQHF.

This chain joins TRBV6-1 and TRBJ1-2; 10 bases align to TRBD1. The CDR3 is made up of 15 amino acids. Trimming took 6 bases from V and 4 from J; bases not matched to a gene: 8. Germline CDR1 is MNHNS and CDR2 is SASEGT. The DNA of the CDR3 is TGTGCCAGCAGGCGCGGACAGGGGGTTTTCTATGGCTACACCTTC. Protein: CASRRGQGVFYGYTF.

The genes are TRBV6-2 or TRBV6-3 and TRBJ1-1; no clear D gene. CDR1 is MNHEY, CDR2 SVGEGT, per germline. Between the trimmed V and J ends, which lost 2 bases and 0 bases, there was a span of 7 bases. The CDR3 contains 14 residues. This CDR3 is CASSYGSLNTEAFF. CDR3 DNA sequence: TGTGCCAGCAGTTACGGGAGTTTGAACACTGAAGCTTTCTTT.

The rearrangement uses TRBV5-4 and TRBJ2-1; tentatively, D is TRBD1 (7 bases). This CDR3 spans 13 amino acids. The germline V gene encodes CDR1 SGHNT and CDR2 YYREEE (reference sequence). V lost 2 bases and J lost 8, with 11 bases in between. The CDR3 DNA is TGTGCCAGCAGCTTTCAGGGGGGCGATGAGCAGTTCTTC. Protein: CASSFQGGDEQFF.

J is TRBJ2-2 and V is TRBV12-3 or TRBV12-4; TRBD2 agrees at 12 bases. This CDR3 comprises 15 residues. J lost 6 bases, V lost 6 bases, and 5 bases had no gene match. The CDR3 spells CASRGASGRAGELFF. The CDR3 nucleotides read TGTGCCAGCAGGGGCGCTAGCGGGAGGGCCGGGGAGCTGTTTTTT.

The gene calls are TRBV7-9 and TRBJ1-5; the D gene is possibly TRBD1 (5 bases). The length of the CDR3 is 19 residues. The V gene's germline CDR1 is SEHNR and CDR2 FQNEAQ (reference sequence). V lost 1 base and J 0 bases, leaving 19 bases between the germline ends. CDR3 sequence: CASSLGGVLKTNSNQPQHF. DNA for the CDR3: TGTGCCAGCAGCTTAGGGGGGGTGCTCAAAACTAATAGCAATCAGCCCCAGCATTTT.

CDR3 in amino acids: CSVEGWGGNTEAFF. The CDR3 bases are TGCAGCGTTGAAGGTTGGGGAGGGAACACTGAAGCTTTCTTT. The V gene is TRBV29-1, the J gene TRBJ1-1; D gene unclear. The CDR3 length is 14 residues. Trimming stripped 1 base from V and 1 base from J, with 10 bases between. CDR1 is SQVTM, CDR2 ANQGSEA, per germline.

Details on this clonotype: A read error may be the cause here, since a much bigger clone is one base away. The chain couples TRBV6-1 to TRBJ1-1; no firm D call. Trimming left V 5 bases short and J 0 bases short, with 16 bases between. Looked up from germline, CDR1 is MNHNS and CDR2 is SASEGT. This CDR3 region has 16 residues. The CDR3 region is CASSLVANGLNTEAFF. CDR3 nucleotides: TGTGCCAGCAGTTTAGTGGCAAACGGCCTGAACACTGAAGCTTTCTTT.

The J gene is TRBJ2-1, the V gene TRBV7-2; 11 bases are shared with TRBD2. V shed 5 bases and J 4 bases; nucleotides not matched to a gene: 7. Germline loops: CDR1 SGHTA, CDR2 FQGNSA. The CDR3 runs to 16 residues. In DNA, the CDR3 is TGTGCCAGCAGCCCTATAGCGGGAGGGTATTACAATGAGCAGTTCTTC. This sequence encodes CASSPIAGGYYNEQFF.

This clonotype was observed a handful of times. The chain carries TRBV12-5 and TRBJ2-3; no clear D gene. The ends were cut back, 3 bases at V and 0 bases at J, with 7 bases in the middle. CDR3 size: 14 residues. Germline lookup yields CDR1 LGHNT and CDR2 FRNRAP. CDR3 coding DNA: TGTGCTAGTGGTTTAGGGCGGAGCACAGATACGCAGTATTTT. Translation gives CASGLGRSTDTQYF.

The chain links TRBV5-1 to TRBJ2-1; 8 bases agree with TRBD2. The CDR3 extends over 13 amino acids. J lost 10 bases, V lost 5 bases, and 8 bases had no gene match. Germline V gene data show CDR1 as SGHRS and CDR2 as YFSETQ. The CDR3: CASRPKLADEQFF. The CDR3 DNA is TGCGCCAGCAGGCCGAAACTAGCGGACGAGCAGTTCTTC.

The chain combines TRBV5-1 with TRBJ1-2, with unresolved D. Trimming removed 4 bases from V and 8 bases from J, with 18 bases in between. Germline V CDR1 and CDR2: SGHRS, YFSETQ. CDR3 length equals 14 residues. The CDR3: CASSTTGEGKGYTF. DNA of the CDR3: TGCGCCAGCAGCACTACTGGTGAGGGTAAAGGCTACACCTTC.

This clonotype has ten or more counts. V is TRBV7-2 and J is TRBJ2-7; the match to TRBD1 covers 7 bases. V was clipped by 5 bases and J by 1 base; unmatched bases: 5. CDR1 and CDR2 from the germline V gene are SGHTA and FQGNSA. This CDR3 comprises 14 residues. CDR3 sequence: CASSPRQGSYEQYV. CDR3 sequence (DNA): TGTGCCAGCAGCCCCCGACAGGGTTCCTACGAGCAGTACGTC.

This clonotype was seen a few times. The chain links TRBV9 to TRBJ2-2; the D gene is possibly TRBD1 (6 bases). The CDR3 sequence is 15 residues long. The ends were cut back, 0 bases at V and 4 bases at J, with 10 bases in the middle. Germline V lookup: CDR1 SGDLS, CDR2 YYNGEE. DNA of the CDR3: TGTGCCAGCAGCGTAGTGGGGGCCGGCACCGGGGAGCTGTTTTTT. Translated, it gives CASSVVGAGTGELFF.

This clonotype was seen many times. The genes are TRBV7-9 and TRBJ2-5, with D maybe TRBD2 (6 bases). This CDR3 contains 13 residues. Germline CDR1 and CDR2: SEHNR and FQNEAQ (reference sequence). V lost 5 bases, J lost 5 bases, and 12 bases lay in between. The CDR3 is CASSPGSLETQYF. The CDR3 bases are TGTGCCAGCAGCCCCGGGAGTCTGGAGACCCAGTACTTC.

The CDR3 coding sequence is TGTGCCAGCAGTCTTTATGGAACAGGTCTCTCAGGCGAGCAGTTCTTC. It is translated as CASSLYGTGLSGEQFF. The rearrangement uses TRBV28 and TRBJ2-1, with D perhaps TRBD1 (5 bases). Germline loops: CDR1 MDHEN, CDR2 SYDVKM. Trimming shortened V by 5 bases and J by 10 bases, and 24 bases separated the two germline ends. The CDR3 covers 16 residues.